Following are 14 T cell receptor beta chains from one sample sequenced in a study of shared clonotypes between healthy human individuals. Produced via immunoSEQ multiplex PCR; TCRdb's table is partial and in-frame only. Of some 2,000,000 clones in the sample, approximately 95% were seen once. The specimen sequenced was naive CD4+ T cells sorted from blood. Subset denoted: CD45RA+ positively selected. These receptors were collected from a man aged 18 to 30 in good health.

The rearrangement joins TRBV28 to TRBJ2-7; 8 bases agree with TRBD2. The CDR3 length is 17 residues. The germline V gene has CDR1 MDHEN and CDR2 SYDVKM. The ends lost 6 bases at V and 2 bases at J; junction bases unmatched: 15. The CDR3 sequence: CASSRTVWRGVPYEQYF. The CDR3, as DNA: TGTGCCAGCAGCCGTACCGTTTGGCGGGGGGTTCCCTACGAGCAGTACTTC. Filled out from reference TRBV28 and TRBJ2-7, the complete variable domain reads DVKVTQSSRYLVKRTGEKVFLECVQDMDHENMFWYRQDPGLGLRLIYFSYDVKMKEKGDIPEGYSVSREKKERFSLILESASTNQTSMYLCASSRTVWRGVPYEQYFGPGTRLTVT.

This sequence joins TRBV6-5 and TRBJ2-7; either TRBD1 or TRBD2 may supply D (5 bases each). The V gene lost 4 bases and the J gene lost 1 base, with 14 bases spanning the gap. This CDR3 contains 15 residues. CDR1 MNHEY and CDR2 SVGAGI come from the germline V gene. The CDR3 coding sequence is TGTGCCAGCAGTTCGTCCGGGACGGCTTCCTACGAGCAGTACTTC. This encodes CASSSSGTASYEQYF.

The V call is TRBV20-1, the J call TRBJ1-1, with no clear D. Germline values: CDR1 DFQATT, CDR2 SNEGSKA (reference sequence). The CDR3 contains 11 residues. The V end lost 0 bases, the J end lost 10 bases, and 9 bases lay between the germline ends. CDR3 bases: TGCAGTGCTAGAGATAGCCAGGTAGCTTTCTTT. It encodes CSARDSQVAFF.

With respect to this clone: The sample holds other DNA sequences that translate to the same CDR3. The chain couples TRBV11-3 to TRBJ1-1; no reliable D call. Trimming removed 2 bases at V and 5 bases at J, with 6 bases between. Germline V gene lookup returns CDR1 SGHNT and CDR2 YENEEA. The CDR3 sequence is 12 residues long. The CDR3: CASSLKDTEAFF. Here the CDR3 DNA reads TGTGCCAGCAGCTTAAAGGATACTGAAGCTTTCTTT.

V gene TRBV4-3 combines with J gene TRBJ2-7, with 7 bases fitting TRBD1. The CDR3 covers 15 residues. V was clipped by 2 bases and J by 4 bases; unmatched bases: 8. The germline V gene has CDR1 LGHNA and CDR2 YSLEER. CDR3 bases: TGCGCCAGCAGCCAATTTTGGACAGGAGGATACGAGCAGTACTTC. Translation gives CASSQFWTGGYEQYF.

The gene calls are TRBV5-1 and TRBJ2-3; no firm D call. Germline CDR1 reads SGHRS; CDR2 reads YFSETQ. The CDR3 is 14 residues long. V shed 8 bases and J shed 0 bases, with 13 bases lying between them. The CDR3 coding sequence is TGCGCCAGTACCATTACTGCTAGCACAGATACGCAGTATTTT. This gives the protein CASTITASTDTQYF.

This chain links TRBV30 with TRBJ1-4; D may be TRBD1 (6 bases). CDR1 is GTSNPN, CDR2 SVGIG, per germline (reference sequence). The CDR3 has 14 residues. V lost 0 bases and J lost 5, with 10 bases in between. CDR3 nucleotide sequence: TGTGCCTGGAGTGTGGGACACGGGAATGAAAAACTGTTTTTT. This encodes CAWSVGHGNEKLFF. The variable domain in full, with the rest retrieved from reference TRBV30 and TRBJ1-4, is SQTIHQWPATLVQPVGSPLSLECTVEGTSNPNLYWYRQAAGRGLQLLFYSVGIGQISSEVPQNLSASRPQDRQFILSSKKLLLSDSGFYLCAWSVGHGNEKLFFGSGTQLSVL.

The chain uses TRBV2 and TRBJ2-1, with TRBD2 matching 12 bases. Germline trimming cut 7 bases from V and 7 bases from J; bases unmatched to any gene: 8. CDR1 is SNHLY, CDR2 FYNNEI, per germline. The CDR3 loop spans 15 amino acids. Written as DNA, the CDR3 is TGTGCCAGCAATAGACTAGCGGGAGCGGAAAATGAGCAGTTCTTC. Its translation is CASNRLAGAENEQFF.

The chain recombines TRBV6-1 with TRBJ1-1, with D possibly matching TRBD1 (6 bases). The germline gives CDR1 MNHNS, CDR2 SASEGT. Trimming removed 3 bases at V and 5 bases at J, with 10 bases between. The CDR3 is 13 amino acids. The DNA of the CDR3 is TGTGCCAGCAGTGACAGGGGATGGACTGAAGCTTTCTTT. Its protein product is CASSDRGWTEAFF.

The chain carries TRBV11-2 and TRBJ1-1; D may be TRBD1 (5 bases). The CDR3 runs 16 residues. Deletions cut 4 bases from V and 2 bases from J, with 17 bases between. Germline lookup yields CDR1 SGHAT and CDR2 FQNNGV. The CDR3 region is CASSSQPGGFNTEAFF. CDR3 nucleotides: TGTGCCAGCAGCTCCCAACCGGGGGGATTTAACACTGAAGCTTTCTTT.

This rearrangement joins TRBV28 to TRBJ2-7, with D maybe TRBD1 (6 bases). Trimming left V 8 bases short and J 3 bases short, with 20 bases between. CDR3 size: 15 residues. Looked up from germline, CDR1 is MDHEN and CDR2 is SYDVKM. Written as DNA, the CDR3 is TGTGCCAGCGCCACCTTGGACAGAGAGTTCTACGAGCAGTACTTC. It specifies CASATLDREFYEQYF.

The CDR3 bases are TGTGCCAGCAGTGACGAGGCAGGGGGGGGCAATCAGCCCCAGCATTTT. Translated: CASSDEAGGGNQPQHF. V gene TRBV6-4 combines with J gene TRBJ1-5, with 7 bases aligning to TRBD1. With 2 bases clipped from V and 2 bases from J, the junction kept 6 bases outside the gene matches. The CDR3 spans 16 residues. Germline V gene data show CDR1 as MRHNA and CDR2 as SNTAGT.

As concerns this clone: Other nucleotide sequences from this sample produce the same CDR3. The chain carries TRBV5-1 and TRBJ1-6, with 7 nucleotides matching TRBD1. Germline trimming cut 2 bases from V and 7 bases from J; bases unmatched to any gene: 3. This CDR3 has 14 residues. The V gene's germline CDR1 is SGHRS and CDR2 YFSETQ. CDR3 DNA: TGCGCCAGCAGCTTTGGGACAGCGAATTCACCCCTCCACTTT. It codes for CASSFGTANSPLHF.

The chain uses TRBV7-3 and TRBJ2-6, with D uncertain. Germline V CDR1 and CDR2: SGHTA, FQGTGA. This CDR3 region has 15 residues. V shed 4 bases and J shed 0 bases, with 7 bases lying between them. The CDR3 DNA reads TGTGCCAGCAGCTCATCGCCCTCTGGGGCCAACGTCCTGACTTTC. This codes for CASSSSPSGANVLTF.